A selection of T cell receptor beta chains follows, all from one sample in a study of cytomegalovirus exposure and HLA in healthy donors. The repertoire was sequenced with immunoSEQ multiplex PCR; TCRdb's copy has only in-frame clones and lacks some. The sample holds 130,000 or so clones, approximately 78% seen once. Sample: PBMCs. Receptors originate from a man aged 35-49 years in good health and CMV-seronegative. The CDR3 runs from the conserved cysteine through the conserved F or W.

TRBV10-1 CASSRAGAGETQYF
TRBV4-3 CASSQSGGKNIQYF
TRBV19 CASRGGGQDYGYTF
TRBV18 CASSPRTSGSVGETQYF
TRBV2 CASNTWASTDTQYF
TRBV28 CASSPTGGLYEQYF
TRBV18 CASSPRVDTEAFF
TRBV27 CASSPRQGLHNEQFF
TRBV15 CATSRDSFEAFF
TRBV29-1 CSVRTGGPYEQYF
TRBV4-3 CASSPLPSLADSYNEQFF
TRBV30 CAWSHYSGQMEYF